This T cell receptor (beta chain) appears in the sequencing data of a study of identical twins. Findings of the study overall: Low generation probability was overrepresented in out-of-frame alpha sequences shared by twins.

Via MiXCR, TCRdb re-called the 5' RACE reads, giving one row per CDR3 protein. The sample has approximately 500,000 distinct CDR3 sequences, 12% to 15% seen once. This clonotype was picked up a small number of times. Its target is unknown. This sample also belongs to another study, concerning yellow fever vaccine responses in identical twins.

The sequence derives from a woman in her late teens or twenties in good health. Sequenced: CD4+ T cells sorted from blood.

CDR3: CASASGSGGETQYF. The CDR3 coding sequence is TGCGCCAGCGCTAGCGGGAGTGGGGGAGAGACCCAGTACTTC. V is TRBV5-1 and J is TRBJ2-5, with TRBD2 matching 10 bases. V lost 7 bases and J lost 4; bases outside the gene matches: 7. This CDR3 is 14 amino acids long. CDR1 is SGHRS and CDR2 is YFSETQ in the germline V gene.